What follows are 32 T cell receptor beta chains derived from one specimen sequenced in a study of control samples from healthy donors and cancer patients. Clones were read by immunoSEQ multiplex PCR, and TCRdb kept only the in-frame ones, dropping some. The sample yields around 140,000 clones, about nine tenths seen once. Sequencing input: blood. These receptors originate from a man younger than 40 in good health.

V and J are TRBV7-3 and TRBJ2-7; maybe TRBD1 (5 bases). Germline assignment: CDR1 SGHTA and CDR2 FQGTGA. Deletions cut 2 bases from V and 4 bases from J, with 9 bases between. This CDR3 has 13 amino acids. The CDR3 protein is CASSLRQGYEQYF. CDR3 sequence (DNA): TGTGCCAGCAGCTTACGGCAGGGTTACGAGCAGTACTTC. The variable domain in full, with the rest retrieved from reference TRBV7-3 and TRBJ2-7, is GAGVSQTPSNKVTEKGKYVELRCDPISGHTALYWYRQSLGQGPEFLIYFQGTGAADDSGLPNDRFFAVRPEGSVSTLKIQRTERGDSAVYLCASSLRQGYEQYFGPGTRLTVT.

The rearrangement uses TRBV30 and TRBJ1-1; D is possibly TRBD1 (5 bases). Trimming removed 2 bases from V and 5 bases from J, with 12 bases in between. From germline, CDR1 is GTSNPN and CDR2 SVGIG (reference sequence). The CDR3 is 13 amino acids. CDR3 in DNA: TGTGCCTGGAGTTTGGGGGGTAGGACTGAAGCTTTCTTT. Protein sequence: CAWSLGGRTEAFF.

V gene TRBV28 combines with J gene TRBJ1-2; TRBD1 matches 12 bases. The CDR3 runs to 13 residues. Germline CDR1 MDHEN, CDR2 SYDVKM. V was pared by 6 bases and J by 11 bases, with 7 bases of the junction left unmatched. The CDR3 bases are TGTGCCAGCAGGTCCCCGGGACAGGGGGCGTACACCTTC. It codes for CASRSPGQGAYTF.

The V gene is TRBV5-1, the J gene TRBJ2-3; 8 bases match TRBD1. The CDR3 runs to 15 residues. The J segment lost 2 bases and the V segment lost 4 bases, leaving 6 bases of the junction unmatched. Germline loops: CDR1 SGHRS, CDR2 YFSETQ. The CDR3 nucleotides are TGCGCCAGCAGCCAACGGACAGGGCCCACAGATACGCAGTATTTT. This translates into CASSQRTGPTDTQYF.

V usage is TRBV6-5 and J usage is TRBJ1-6; D gene unclear. Germline-derived CDR1 and CDR2 are MNHEY and SVGAGI. Trimming took 0 bases from V and 8 from J, leaving 8 bases between them. The CDR3 is made up of 14 amino acids. In DNA, the CDR3 is TGTGCCAGCAGTTACTCGACGAGGGATTCACCCCTCCACTTT. It is translated as CASSYSTRDSPLHF.

With respect to this clone: The sample contains more than one DNA sequence encoding this CDR3. The rearrangement uses TRBV6-5 and TRBJ1-3, with D uncertain. Germline CDR1 reads MNHEY; CDR2 reads SVGAGI. V was trimmed by 5 bases and J by 1 base, leaving 9 bases between them. This CDR3 region has 14 residues. The CDR3 bases are TGTGCCAGCAGTCGGCGGACTTCTGGAAACACCATATATTTT. It encodes CASSRRTSGNTIYF.

The chain uses TRBV27 and TRBJ2-2, with TRBD1 identical over 10 bases. This CDR3 region has 16 residues. Germline CDR1 MNHEY, CDR2 SMNVEV (reference sequence). V was clipped by 2 bases and J by 3 bases; unmatched bases: 3. The CDR3 coding sequence is TGTGCCAGCAGTTTAGTCGGACAGGGGGACACCGGGGAGCTGTTTTTT. Translated: CASSLVGQGDTGELFF.

The chain recombines TRBV12-3 or TRBV12-4 with TRBJ1-1; unclear D gene. The ends were cut back, 4 bases at V and 4 bases at J, with 10 bases in the middle. There are 13 residues in the CDR3. CDR3 sequence: CASSSGFSTEAFF. The CDR3 coding sequence is TGTGCCAGCAGTTCAGGTTTCTCCACTGAAGCTTTCTTT.

This clone was picked up one time. A read error may account for a junction end that differs from germline. The chain has TRBV2 and TRBJ2-3; weak D call: TRBD1 (5 bases). CDR1 and CDR2 (germline): SNHLY, FYNNEI. This CDR3 has 14 amino acids. The CDR3 sequence: CASSDFLGTGTQYF. The CDR3 DNA sequence: TGTGCCAGCAGTGACTTTCTCGGCACAGGTACGCAGTATTTT.

The J gene is TRBJ1-2, the V gene TRBV6-5; D is unresolved. V gave up 4 bases and J gave up 1 base, with 10 bases separating them. The CDR3 runs to 14 residues. CDR1 is MNHEY, CDR2 SVGAGI, per germline. Here the CDR3 DNA reads TGTGCCAGCAGTTTTCACGGGGTTAACTATGGCTACACCTTC. Translated, it gives CASSFHGVNYGYTF.

This clone was counted a few times. The rearrangement links TRBV7-8 to TRBJ1-5; 9 bases fit TRBD1. The CDR3 is made up of 15 amino acids. Germline V gives CDR1 SGHVS, CDR2 FQNEAQ. The junction had 5 bases not matched to a gene; V was cut back by 3 bases and J by 5 bases. CDR3 protein: CASSLGTGLHQPQHF. The DNA of the CDR3 is TGTGCCAGCAGCTTGGGGACAGGGTTACATCAGCCCCAGCATTTT.

The chain has TRBV5-6 and TRBJ1-5, with TRBD1 as a possible D gene (5 bases). The CDR3 has 15 residues. Germline V gene sequence: CDR1 SGHDT, CDR2 YYEEEE. The germline V and J ends were trimmed by 4 bases and 2 bases, with 13 bases remaining between them. The CDR3 DNA reads TGTGCCAGCAGCGGGTGGGGGATGGGCAATCAGCCCCAGCATTTT. This translates into CASSGWGMGNQPQHF.

The CDR3 DNA is TGTGCCAGCTCACCCACCGACAGGGGCCATGGCTACACCTTC. Its translation is CASSPTDRGHGYTF. The chain links TRBV18 to TRBJ1-2, with 8 bases aligning to TRBD1. The germline V gene encodes CDR1 KGHSH and CDR2 LQKENI. This CDR3 has 14 amino acids. V shed 3 bases, J shed 6 bases, and the junction held 6 bases outside the gene matches.

The rearrangement uses TRBV30 and TRBJ1-6; 7 bases agree with TRBD1. V lost 0 bases, J lost 8 bases, and 4 bases stayed unmatched. The CDR3 length is 14 residues. Germline CDR1 GTSNPN, CDR2 SVGIG (reference sequence). In DNA, the CDR3 is TGTGCCTGGAGTGTAGGGGGCAGAGATTCACCCCTCCACTTT. Its translation is CAWSVGGRDSPLHF. Combining the CDR3 with reference TRBV30 and TRBJ1-6 gives the whole variable domain SQTIHQWPATLVQPVGSPLSLECTVEGTSNPNLYWYRQAAGRGLQLLFYSVGIGQISSEVPQNLSASRPQDRQFILSSKKLLLSDSGFYLCAWSVGGRDSPLHFGNGTRLTVT.

The chain recombines TRBV7-8 with TRBJ2-7, with 13 bases identical to TRBD2. The CDR3 covers 15 residues. The trim removed 5 bases at V and 0 bases at J, leaving 1 base unmatched. Looked up from germline, CDR1 is SGHVS and CDR2 is FQNEAQ. This CDR3 reads CASSGTSGISYEQYF. CDR3 DNA: TGTGCCAGCAGCGGGACTAGCGGGATCTCCTACGAGCAGTACTTC.

V and J are TRBV6-5 and TRBJ2-7; D possibly matches TRBD1 or TRBD2 (6 bases each). V lost 6 bases to trimming and J lost 7 bases, with 13 bases between them. The CDR3 spans 12 residues. Germline CDR1 and CDR2: MNHEY and SVGAGI. CDR3 nucleotides: TGTGCCAGCAGGAAGGGGGAGGCTGAGCAGTACTTC. Its translation is CASRKGEAEQYF.

This clone was recorded once. The V call is TRBV13, the J call TRBJ2-2; unclear D gene. The CDR3 consists of 14 residues. The germline V and J ends were trimmed by 1 base and 5 bases, with 8 bases remaining between them. CDR1 PRHDT and CDR2 FYEKMQ come from the germline V gene (reference sequence). The CDR3 bases are TGTGCCAGCAGCTTAGCGAGTCGGACCGGGGAGCTGTTTTTT. Translation: CASSLASRTGELFF.

The CDR3 loop reads CASSLGQGYNYGYTF. CDR3 nucleotide sequence: TGCGCCAGCAGCTTGGGACAGGGATATAACTATGGCTACACCTTC. J is TRBJ1-2 and V is TRBV5-1; 7 bases are a match to TRBD1. With V trimmed by 0 bases and J by 1 base, 3 bases remained unmatched. The CDR3 extends over 15 amino acids. Germline loops: CDR1 SGHRS, CDR2 YFSETQ.

This clone has a single count. V and J are TRBV7-6 and TRBJ1-1, with a tentative D call TRBD1 (6 bases). Trimming cost V 4 bases and J 2 bases, with 14 bases left between them. CDR3 length equals 15 residues. Germline CDR1 reads SGHVS; CDR2 reads FNYEAQ. This chain's CDR3 is CASSSPTGSNTEAFF. In nucleotides, the CDR3 is TGTGCCAGCAGCTCCCCGACAGGTTCCAACACTGAAGCTTTCTTT.

The CDR3 DNA is TGTGCCACTAGTGGAAGGGATTCACCCCTCCACTTT. It yields the protein CATSGRDSPLHF. The rearrangement links TRBV27 to TRBJ1-6; D not resolved. The CDR3 has 12 residues. The ends were cut back, 10 bases at V and 8 bases at J, with 12 bases in the middle. CDR1 is MNHEY and CDR2 is SMNVEV in the germline V gene (reference sequence).

The table lists this clone with a count of one. The rearrangement links TRBV7-2 to TRBJ1-5; no clear D gene. V lost 1 base and J lost 0, with 4 bases in between. This CDR3 is 14 amino acids long. Germline values: CDR1 SGHTA, CDR2 FQGNSA. The CDR3, as DNA: TGTGCCAGCAGCTTAGTCCCTAGCAATCAGCCCCAGCATTTT. Its translation: CASSLVPSNQPQHF.

Worth noting for this clone: Mismatch with germline at one junction end may stem from a read error. The chain joins TRBV19 to TRBJ1-2, with D unclear. CDR3 length: 15 amino acids. Germline CDR1 is LNHDA and CDR2 is SQIVND (reference sequence). The CDR3: CASSGMVRKEYVYTF. CDR3 nucleotide sequence: TGTGCCAGTAGTGGCATGGTGAGAAAGGAGTATGTCTACACCTTC. Supplemented by reference TRBV19 and TRBJ1-2, the full variable domain reads DGGITQSPKYLFRKEGQNVTLSCEQNLNHDAMYWYRQDPGQGLRLIYYSQIVNDFQKGDIAEGYSVSREKKESFPLTVTSAQKNPTAFYLCASSGMVRKEYVYTFGSGTRLTVV.

The chain is built from TRBV19 and TRBJ1-5; the D gene is possibly TRBD1 (6 bases). Deletions cut 6 bases from V and 1 base from J, with 16 bases between. The CDR3 runs to 16 residues. Germline loops: CDR1 LNHDA, CDR2 SQIVND (reference sequence). As DNA, the CDR3 is TGTGCCAGTAGCGACTGGGGGGGCGCAAGCAATCAGCCCCAGCATTTT. Translating it yields CASSDWGGASNQPQHF.

V is TRBV12-3 or TRBV12-4 and J is TRBJ1-1; D is ambiguous. V was clipped by 6 bases and J by 3 bases, with 11 bases between them. The CDR3 runs to 13 residues. DNA for the CDR3: TGTGCCAGCAGCCCGTGGACCCACACTGAAGCTTTCTTT. This translates into CASSPWTHTEAFF.

V and J are TRBV7-9 and TRBJ2-2; either TRBD1 or TRBD2 may fit D (6 bases each). Trimming removed 4 bases at V and 6 bases at J, with 12 bases between. The CDR3 consists of 14 residues. Germline lookup yields CDR1 SEHNR and CDR2 FQNEAQ (reference sequence). The chain's CDR3 is CASSYGGRAGELFF. CDR3 nucleotides: TGTGCCAGCAGCTATGGGGGGCGAGCCGGGGAGCTGTTTTTT.

The chain combines TRBV5-1 with TRBJ2-1, with D perhaps TRBD1 (6 bases). Germline V gene data show CDR1 as SGHRS and CDR2 as YFSETQ. The V and J ends lost 0 bases and 6 bases respectively, with 13 bases between them. The CDR3 consists of 15 residues. The CDR3 DNA reads as TGCGCCAGCAGCTTGGACAGGGCCTTGGGCAATGAGCAGTTCTTC. This gives the protein CASSLDRALGNEQFF. Complete variable domain (other parts from reference TRBV5-1 and TRBJ2-1): KAGVTQTPRYLIKTRGQQVTLSCSPISGHRSVSWYQQTPGQGLQFLFEYFSETQRNKGNFPGRFSGRQFSNSRSEMNVSTLELGDSALYLCASSLDRALGNEQFFGPGTRLTVL.

The V and J genes are TRBV27 and TRBJ2-7; D not resolved. Per germline, CDR1 MNHEY and CDR2 SMNVEV (reference sequence). The CDR3 loop spans 15 amino acids. With 4 bases removed from V and 2 bases from J, the gap between germline ends came to 15 bases. CDR3 nucleotides: TGTGCCAGCAGTTCCCTCTCCCAACAGCCCTACGAGCAGTACTTC. Its protein is CASSSLSQQPYEQYF.

CDR3 sequence: CASSIDRRSYGYTF. The DNA of the CDR3 is TGTGCCAGTAGTATAGATCGCAGGTCCTATGGCTACACCTTC. The rearrangement joins TRBV19 to TRBJ1-2; no reliable D call. V was clipped by 0 bases and J by 4 bases, with 9 bases between them. The CDR3 loop spans 14 amino acids. The V gene's germline CDR1 is LNHDA and CDR2 SQIVND (reference sequence).

The V gene is TRBV10-3, the J gene TRBJ1-2; 8 positions match TRBD1. Unmatched junction bases numbered 13, after V lost 6 bases and J lost 7 bases. This CDR3 has 15 amino acids. Germline lookup yields CDR1 ENHRY and CDR2 SYGVKD. As DNA, the CDR3 is TGTGCCATCAGAGCCGGCCCGACAGGGGAAGGTGGCTACACCTTC. Translated, it gives CAIRAGPTGEGGYTF.

The V and J genes are TRBV29-1 and TRBJ2-2; 10 bases match TRBD2. The V segment lost 5 bases and the J segment 1 base; nucleotides outside the gene matches: 7. The CDR3 spans 16 residues. CDR1 and CDR2 (germline): SQVTM, ANQGSEA. CDR3 amino acids: CSVSERGGLNTGELFF. CDR3 nucleotide sequence: TGCAGCGTTTCTGAGCGGGGGGGCCTGAACACCGGGGAGCTGTTTTTT.

This clone was counted only a few times. The gene calls are TRBV9 and TRBJ2-3; 8 bases agree with TRBD2. Trimming at V came to 3 bases and at J to 5 bases, leaving 5 bases not matched to a gene. CDR3 size: 14 residues. Germline V gives CDR1 SGDLS, CDR2 YYNGEE. The CDR3 DNA reads as TGTGCCAGCAGCGCCGGGACTAGTAAAGATACGCAGTATTTT. Its protein product is CASSAGTSKDTQYF.

For the CDR3, the DNA is TGTGCCAGCTCACCAGAGGGGGCGGAATCACCCCTCCACTTT. It is translated as CASSPEGAESPLHF. This sequence joins TRBV18 and TRBJ1-6; 7 positions agree with TRBD1. CDR3 length: 14 amino acids. The germline V gene has CDR1 KGHSH and CDR2 LQKENI. J gave up 10 bases and V 2 bases, and 5 bases lay outside the gene matches.